In this sample, the clone carrying this T cell receptor (beta chain) turned up once. Its antigen remains unknown. This entry belongs to a study of T cell responses to AZD1222 COVID-19 vaccine. Study-level results: Nearly half of spike-specific TCRs reportedly target variant regions that are unmutated in the B.1.351 and B.1.1.7 variants.

The CDR3 loop spans 14 amino acids. Germline lookup yields CDR1 MNHEY and CDR2 SVGAGI. V lost 5 bases to trimming and J lost 0 bases; unmatched junction nucleotides: 3. This table comes from immunoSEQ multiplex PCR, and its TCRdb copy is limited to in-frame clones, with some not included. The data contain approximately 100,000 clones, about 85% of them seen just once; the ten biggest clones take up 2% to 3%. The chain has TRBV6-5 and TRBJ2-5, with 7 bases matching TRBD1. This clonotype was sampled from an adult who received the AZD1222 COVID-19 vaccine. The input for sequencing was peripheral blood, taken 28 days after the second AZD1222 dose. In DNA, the CDR3 is TGTGCCAGCAGTCGAGGGACAGACCAAGAGACCCAGTACTTC. Translation: CASSRGTDQETQYF.